The next 3 T cell receptor beta chains were all read from a single sample in a study of T cells after posttransplantation cyclophosphamide. Produced via immunoSEQ multiplex PCR; TCRdb's table is partial and in-frame only. Among 66,000 or so clones listed, around 93% were seen once. Material: PBMCs. All receptors come from a woman in her 30s in good health and a related stem cell transplant donor.

The rearrangement uses TRBV5-4 and TRBJ1-5; 9 bases fit TRBD1. Germline V gene data show CDR1 as SGHNT and CDR2 as YYREEE (reference sequence). V lost 4 bases, J lost 7 bases, and 9 bases stayed unmatched. This CDR3 is 15 amino acids long. The CDR3 DNA follows: TGTGCCAGCAGCCCGGGACAGGGCTTGCACCAGCCCCAGCATTTT. This translates into CASSPGQGLHQPQHF.

The rearrangement links TRBV7-2 to TRBJ1-6; D ambiguous. The CDR3 sequence is 15 residues long. CDR1 is SGHTA, CDR2 FQGNSA, per germline. V was clipped by 1 base and J by 8 bases, with 12 bases between them. CDR3 in amino acids: CASSLEVGIDSPLHF. CDR3 in DNA: TGTGCCAGCAGCTTAGAAGTGGGCATAGATTCACCCCTCCACTTT.

This chain joins TRBV6-5 and TRBJ1-5, with a tentative D call TRBD1 (6 bases). Germline V CDR1 and CDR2: MNHEY, SVGAGI. The CDR3 runs to 12 residues. The V end lost 6 bases, the J end lost 6 bases, and 9 bases lay between the germline ends. This chain's CDR3 is CASSRGGQPQHF. For the CDR3, the DNA is TGTGCCAGCAGCAGGGGCGGTCAGCCCCAGCATTTT.